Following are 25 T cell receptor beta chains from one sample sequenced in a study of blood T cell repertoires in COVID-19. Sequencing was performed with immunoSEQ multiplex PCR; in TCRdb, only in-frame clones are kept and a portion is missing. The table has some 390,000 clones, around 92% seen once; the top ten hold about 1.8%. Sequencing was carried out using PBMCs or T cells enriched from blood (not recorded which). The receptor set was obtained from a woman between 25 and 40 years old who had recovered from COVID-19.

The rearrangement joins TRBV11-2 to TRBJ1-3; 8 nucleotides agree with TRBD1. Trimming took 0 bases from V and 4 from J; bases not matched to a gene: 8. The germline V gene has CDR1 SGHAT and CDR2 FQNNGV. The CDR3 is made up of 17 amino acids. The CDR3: CASSLDRLQGAGNTIYF. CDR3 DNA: TGTGCCAGCAGCTTAGATCGTTTGCAGGGGGCAGGAAACACCATATATTTT.

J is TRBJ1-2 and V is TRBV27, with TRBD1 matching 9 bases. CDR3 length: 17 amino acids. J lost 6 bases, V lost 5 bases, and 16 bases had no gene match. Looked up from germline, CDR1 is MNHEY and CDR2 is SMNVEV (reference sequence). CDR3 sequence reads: CASSQTGTGRLRDGYTF. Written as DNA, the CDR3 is TGTGCCAGCAGTCAGACCGGGACAGGGAGGCTTAGAGATGGCTACACCTTC.

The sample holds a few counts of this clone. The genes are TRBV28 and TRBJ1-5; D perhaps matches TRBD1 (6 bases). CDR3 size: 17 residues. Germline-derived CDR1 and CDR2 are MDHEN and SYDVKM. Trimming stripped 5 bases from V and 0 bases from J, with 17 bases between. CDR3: CASSPGQGWYSNQPQHF. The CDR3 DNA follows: TGTGCCAGCAGTCCGGGACAAGGATGGTATAGCAATCAGCCCCAGCATTTT.

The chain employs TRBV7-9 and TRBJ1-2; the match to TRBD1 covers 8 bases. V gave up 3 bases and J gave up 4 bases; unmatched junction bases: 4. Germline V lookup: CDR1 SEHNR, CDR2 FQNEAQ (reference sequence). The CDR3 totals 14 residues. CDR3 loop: CASSFGRGLYGYTF. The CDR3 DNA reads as TGTGCCAGCAGCTTCGGCAGGGGGCTCTATGGCTACACCTTC.

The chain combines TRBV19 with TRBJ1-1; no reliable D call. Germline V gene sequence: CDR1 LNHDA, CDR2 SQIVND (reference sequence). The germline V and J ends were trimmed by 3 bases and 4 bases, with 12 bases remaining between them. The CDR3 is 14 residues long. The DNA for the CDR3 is TGTGCCAGTAGTATTTCAACGTACGGCACTGAAGCTTTCTTT. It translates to CASSISTYGTEAFF.

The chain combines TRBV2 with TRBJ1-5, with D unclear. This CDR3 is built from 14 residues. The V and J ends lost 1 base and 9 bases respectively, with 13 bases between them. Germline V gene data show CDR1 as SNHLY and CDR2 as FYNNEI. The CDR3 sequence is CASSEGSSYGPQHF. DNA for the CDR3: TGTGCCAGCAGTGAAGGGTCATCCTATGGGCCCCAGCATTTT.

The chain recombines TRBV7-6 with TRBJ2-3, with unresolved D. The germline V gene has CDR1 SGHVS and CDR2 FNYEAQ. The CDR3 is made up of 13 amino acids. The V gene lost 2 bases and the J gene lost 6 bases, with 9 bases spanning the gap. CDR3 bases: TGTGCCAGCAGCTTACTAGTGTGGGATACGCAGTATTTT. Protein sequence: CASSLLVWDTQYF.

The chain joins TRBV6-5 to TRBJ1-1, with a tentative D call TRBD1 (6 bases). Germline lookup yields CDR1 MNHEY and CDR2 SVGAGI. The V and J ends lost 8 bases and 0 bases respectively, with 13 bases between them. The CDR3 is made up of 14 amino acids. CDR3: CASGGRNMNTEAFF. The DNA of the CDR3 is TGTGCCAGCGGGGGCAGAAACATGAACACTGAAGCTTTCTTT.

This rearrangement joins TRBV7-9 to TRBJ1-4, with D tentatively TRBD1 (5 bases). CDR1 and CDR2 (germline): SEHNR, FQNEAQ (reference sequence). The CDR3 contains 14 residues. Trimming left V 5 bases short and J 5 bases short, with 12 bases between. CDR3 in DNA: TGTGCCAGCAGCCGCGGGACGAGGAATGAAAAACTGTTTTTT. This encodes CASSRGTRNEKLFF.

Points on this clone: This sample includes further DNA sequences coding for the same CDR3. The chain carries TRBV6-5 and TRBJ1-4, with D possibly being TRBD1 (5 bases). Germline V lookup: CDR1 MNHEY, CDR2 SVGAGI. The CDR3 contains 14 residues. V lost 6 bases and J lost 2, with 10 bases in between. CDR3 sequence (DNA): TGTGCCAGCAGGATCCAGGGCACTAATGAAAAACTGTTTTTT. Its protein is CASRIQGTNEKLFF.

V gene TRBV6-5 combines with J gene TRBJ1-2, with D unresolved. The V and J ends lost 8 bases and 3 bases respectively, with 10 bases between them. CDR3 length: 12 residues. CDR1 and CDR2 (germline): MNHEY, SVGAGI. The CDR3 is CASRTSDYGYTF. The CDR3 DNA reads TGTGCCAGCCGTACCTCGGACTATGGCTACACCTTC.

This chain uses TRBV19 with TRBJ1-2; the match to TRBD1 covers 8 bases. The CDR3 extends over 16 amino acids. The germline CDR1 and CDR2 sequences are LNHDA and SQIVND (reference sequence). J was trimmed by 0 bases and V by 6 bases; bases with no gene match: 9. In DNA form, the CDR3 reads TGTGCCAGTAGCCAAGGGACAGGAGGAGCTAACTATGGCTACACCTTC. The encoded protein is CASSQGTGGANYGYTF.

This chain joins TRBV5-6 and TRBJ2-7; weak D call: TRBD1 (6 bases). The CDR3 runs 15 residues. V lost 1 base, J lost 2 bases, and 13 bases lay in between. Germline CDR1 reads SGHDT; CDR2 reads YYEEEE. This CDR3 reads CASSLYGGLTYEQYF. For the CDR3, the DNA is TGTGCCAGCAGCTTGTATGGGGGCCTAACCTACGAGCAGTACTTC.

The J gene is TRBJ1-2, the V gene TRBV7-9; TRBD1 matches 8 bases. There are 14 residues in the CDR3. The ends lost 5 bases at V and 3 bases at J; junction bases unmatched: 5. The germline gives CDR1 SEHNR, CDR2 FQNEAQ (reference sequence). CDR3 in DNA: TGTGCCAGCAGCATTCAACAGGGGGACTATGGCTACACCTTC. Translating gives CASSIQQGDYGYTF. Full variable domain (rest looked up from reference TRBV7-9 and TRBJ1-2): DTGVSQNPRHKITKRGQNVTFRCDPISEHNRLYWYRQTLGQGPEFLTYFQNEAQLEKSRLLSDRFSAERPKGSFSTLEIQRTEQGDSAMYLCASSIQQGDYGYTFGSGTRLTVV.

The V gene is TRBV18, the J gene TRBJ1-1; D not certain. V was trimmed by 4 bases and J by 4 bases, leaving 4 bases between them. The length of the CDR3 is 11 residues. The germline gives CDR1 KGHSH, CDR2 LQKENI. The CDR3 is CASSRSTEAFF. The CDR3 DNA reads TGTGCCAGCTCACGGAGCACTGAAGCTTTCTTT.

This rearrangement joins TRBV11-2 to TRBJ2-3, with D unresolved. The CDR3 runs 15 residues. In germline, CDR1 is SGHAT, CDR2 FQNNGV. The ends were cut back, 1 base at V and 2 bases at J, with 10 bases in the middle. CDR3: CASSLALQPTDTQYF. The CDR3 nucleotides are TGTGCCAGCAGCTTAGCATTACAGCCCACAGATACGCAGTATTTT.

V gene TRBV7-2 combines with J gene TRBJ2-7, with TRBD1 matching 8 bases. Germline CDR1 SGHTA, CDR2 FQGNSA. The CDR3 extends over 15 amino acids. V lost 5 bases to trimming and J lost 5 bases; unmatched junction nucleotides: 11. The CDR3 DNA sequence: TGTGCCAGCAGCGCAACCGGGACAGGCAGGGACGAGCAGTACTTC. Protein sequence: CASSATGTGRDEQYF.

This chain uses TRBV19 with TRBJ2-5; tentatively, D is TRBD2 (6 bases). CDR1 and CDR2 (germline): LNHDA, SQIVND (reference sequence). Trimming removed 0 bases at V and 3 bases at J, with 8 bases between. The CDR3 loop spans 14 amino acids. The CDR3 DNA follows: TGTGCCAGTAGTATAGATCGGAGGGAAGAGACCCAGTACTTC. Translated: CASSIDRREETQYF.

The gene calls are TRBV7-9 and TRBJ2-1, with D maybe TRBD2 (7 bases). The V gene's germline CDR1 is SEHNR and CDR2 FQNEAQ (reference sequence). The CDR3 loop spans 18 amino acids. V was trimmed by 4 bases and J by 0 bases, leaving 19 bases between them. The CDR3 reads CASSSRGGTPHSYNEQFF. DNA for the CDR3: TGTGCCAGCAGCTCGAGGGGGGGGACGCCCCACTCCTACAATGAGCAGTTCTTC.

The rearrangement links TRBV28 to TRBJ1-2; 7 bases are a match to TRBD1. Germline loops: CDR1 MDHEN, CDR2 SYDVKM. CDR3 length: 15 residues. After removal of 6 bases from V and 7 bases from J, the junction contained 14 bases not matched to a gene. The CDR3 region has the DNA TGTGCCAGCAGCTTAAGCGACAGGGACCTTCCTGGCTACACCTTC. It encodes CASSLSDRDLPGYTF.

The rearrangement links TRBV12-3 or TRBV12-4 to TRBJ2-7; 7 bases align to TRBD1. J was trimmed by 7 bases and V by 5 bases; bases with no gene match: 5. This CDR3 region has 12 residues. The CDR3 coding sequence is TGTGCCAGCAGTCTAGACAGGGTAGAGCAGTACTTC. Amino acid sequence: CASSLDRVEQYF.

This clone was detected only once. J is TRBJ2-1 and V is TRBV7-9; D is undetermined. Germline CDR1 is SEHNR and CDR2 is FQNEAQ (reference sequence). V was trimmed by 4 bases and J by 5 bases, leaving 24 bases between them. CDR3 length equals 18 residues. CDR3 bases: TGTGCCAGCAGCTCCCGGCCTACCAATCAAGCTGGGCACAATGAGCAGTTCTTC. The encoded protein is CASSSRPTNQAGHNEQFF.

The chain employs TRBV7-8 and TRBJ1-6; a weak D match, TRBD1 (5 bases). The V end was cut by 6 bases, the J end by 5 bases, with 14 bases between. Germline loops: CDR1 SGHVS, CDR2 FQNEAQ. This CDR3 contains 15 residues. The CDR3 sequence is CASRPREGNNSPLHF. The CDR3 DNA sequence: TGTGCCAGCAGGCCACGGGAGGGGAATAATTCACCCCTCCACTTT.

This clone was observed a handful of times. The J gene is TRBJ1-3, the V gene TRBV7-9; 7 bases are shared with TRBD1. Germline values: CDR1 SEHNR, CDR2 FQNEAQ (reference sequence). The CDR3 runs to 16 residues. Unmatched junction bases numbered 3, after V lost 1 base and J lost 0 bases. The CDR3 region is CASSLVDRPSGNTIYF. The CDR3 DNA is TGTGCCAGCAGCTTAGTGGACAGGCCCTCTGGAAACACCATATATTTT.

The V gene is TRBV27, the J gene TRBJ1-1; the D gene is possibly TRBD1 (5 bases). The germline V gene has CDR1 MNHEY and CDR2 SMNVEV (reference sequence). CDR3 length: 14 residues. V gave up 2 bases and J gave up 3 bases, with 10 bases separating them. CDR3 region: CASSLIRGYTEAFF. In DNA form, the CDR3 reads TGTGCCAGCAGTTTAATTAGGGGTTACACTGAAGCTTTCTTT.